The rows below give T cell receptor beta chains drawn from one sample of a study of high-grade serous ovarian cancer treatment subgroups. The protocol was immunoSEQ multiplex PCR, while the TCRdb copy is restricted to in-frame clones and leaves out a portion. This table holds 9,600 or so clones, approximately 75% found once. Sequences were obtained from tumor tissue. The source of these receptors is a human donor with high-grade serous ovarian cancer. CDR3s include the opening cysteine and the closing phenylalanine or tryptophan. Each record gives: CDR3 protein, V gene, D gene, clone size, J gene. A D gene is named only where the DNA matches it firmly. The size entry is marked missing in some rows and otherwise reads once, few, many or a size class.

CASFPQLAGGDSEQFF TRBV2 TRBD2 . TRBJ2-1
CASSLIAGEETQYF TRBV18 TRBD2 . TRBJ2-5
CASSAGGQETQYF TRBV10-1 TRBD2 . TRBJ2-5
CAISSGVGNTEAFF TRBV10-3 . . TRBJ1-1
CASSPRADSSEAFF TRBV7-6 . few TRBJ1-1
CASALGRVSGANVLTF TRBV27 TRBD2 . TRBJ2-6
CASSLDWGRDEQYF TRBV7-9 . . TRBJ2-7
CASRPDNSNQPQHF TRBV5-1 . few TRBJ1-5
CASSHVGTSSNYEQYF TRBV7-8 . . .
CASRAWGRAYEQYF TRBV6-5 . . TRBJ2-7
CASSSSGVLGYEQYF TRBV5-1 . few TRBJ2-7
CASSPFGGTSGRSGELFF TRBV4-2 TRBD2 . TRBJ2-2
CASSRDLTDTQYF TRBV28 . . TRBJ2-3
CASTSSGANYGYTF TRBV5-1 . few TRBJ1-2
CASGLSYNEQFF TRBV6-5 . . TRBJ2-1
CASSPPGTGVLYEQYF TRBV18 TRBD1 . TRBJ2-7
CASSLDGTGTYGYTF TRBV7-2 . . TRBJ1-2
CASSQSFPGGAGSNQPQHF TRBV18 TRBD1 once TRBJ1-5
CASSYTPYEKLFF TRBV6-6 . once TRBJ1-4
CASSASTDTQYF TRBV10-1 . . TRBJ2-3
CATSLTWGVDEQFF TRBV15 . . TRBJ2-1
CASSLESQETQYF TRBV11-3 . once TRBJ2-5
CARKTGAVQETQYF TRBV15 TRBD1 few TRBJ2-5
CSVPSLGVATEAFF TRBV29-1 . . TRBJ1-1
CASTSTRGWVSNQPQHF TRBV27 . few TRBJ1-5
CASRDSEAFF TRBV5-1 . few TRBJ1-1
CASSEAENTEAFF TRBV6-5 . . TRBJ1-1
CASSIQTGPYEQYF TRBV19 TRBD1 few TRBJ2-7
CASSQTGLPGDEQFF TRBV4-1 TRBD2 . TRBJ2-1
CASRAGYNEQFF TRBV4-2 . . TRBJ2-1
CASSLTGTAQETQYF TRBV5-4 TRBD1 . TRBJ2-5
CASSPAGQSDEQFF TRBV5-1 . . TRBJ2-1